The sequence of this T cell receptor beta chain was determined in a study of blood T cell repertoires in COVID-19. On the study more broadly: The United States, Italy and Spain provided the acute and convalescent COVID-19 samples.

The assay was immunoSEQ multiplex PCR, and TCRdb's table has in-frame clones only and misses some. The sample has about 180,000 clones, about 90% seen once. This clone was picked up a small number of times. The sequencing sample was made of PBMCs or T cells enriched from blood (not recorded which). The receptor was isolated from a human donor with acute COVID-19. The donor label of this sample is uncertain.

The CDR3 spells CASSAYSGKGVAFF. CDR3 bases: TGTGCCAGCAGTGCCTACTCCGGTAAAGGGGTAGCTTTCTTT. V gene TRBV6-4 combines with J gene TRBJ1-1; TRBD1 is a possible D gene (5 bases). V lost 4 bases and J 10 bases, leaving 19 bases between the germline ends. The length of the CDR3 is 14 residues. The germline V gene encodes CDR1 MRHNA and CDR2 SNTAGT.